This T cell receptor (beta chain) was identified during a study of cytomegalovirus exposure and HLA in healthy donors. The CDR3 loop spans 14 amino acids. Per germline, CDR1 SQVTM and CDR2 ANQGSEA. V lost 6 bases to trimming and J lost 3 bases, with 15 bases between them. Produced via immunoSEQ multiplex PCR; TCRdb's table is partial and in-frame only. The table lists 100,000 to 150,000 clones, roughly nine tenths of them singletons. The TCR sequence derives from a young woman in good health and CMV-seronegative. This chain uses TRBV29-1 with TRBJ1-5, with D unresolved. Material: PBMCs. The CDR3 reads CSVRSGGSNQPQHF. The CDR3 nucleotides read TGCAGCGTCAGGAGCGGAGGATCCAATCAGCCCCAGCATTTT. Supplemented by reference TRBV29-1 and TRBJ1-5, the full variable domain reads SAVISQKPSRDICQRGTSLTIQCQVDSQVTMMFWYRQQPGQSLTLIATANQGSEATYESGFVIDKFPISRPNLTFSTLTVSNMSPEDSSIYLCSVRSGGSNQPQHFGDGTRLSIL.